This TCR beta chain is drawn from a study of cytomegalovirus exposure and HLA in healthy donors. Overall study findings and caveats: In a later analysis, productive TCRs from donors in an Asian-associated ancestry cluster reportedly carried fewer N-insertions than the cohort mean. With high specificity and sensitivity, the classifier reportedly diagnosed cytomegalovirus status. TCR beta V- and J-gene trimming was later associated with a missense DCLRE1C variant.

At the time of sampling, donors were nominally healthy, though unrecorded immune exposures were likely. Primers: 60 Vbeta forward and 13 Jbeta reverse. TCRdb's table, derived via immunoSEQ multiplex PCR, lists solely in-frame clones and lacks some. The sample includes 150,000 to 200,000 clones, around nine tenths of them seen just once. A word on this clone: Its antigen is currently unknown.

The CDR3 spans 17 residues. J lost 5 bases, V lost 3 bases, and 8 bases had no gene match. CDR1 is LNHDA and CDR2 is SQIVND in the germline V gene (reference sequence). The chain carries TRBV19 and TRBJ2-5; TRBD2 matches at 14 bases. Material: PBMCs. The clonotype was recovered from a woman in her twenties or thirties in good health and CMV-seronegative. CDR3 sequence reads: CASSMGTSGRNRETQYF. The CDR3 region has the DNA TGTGCCAGTAGTATGGGGACTAGCGGGAGAAATCGTGAGACCCAGTACTTC.